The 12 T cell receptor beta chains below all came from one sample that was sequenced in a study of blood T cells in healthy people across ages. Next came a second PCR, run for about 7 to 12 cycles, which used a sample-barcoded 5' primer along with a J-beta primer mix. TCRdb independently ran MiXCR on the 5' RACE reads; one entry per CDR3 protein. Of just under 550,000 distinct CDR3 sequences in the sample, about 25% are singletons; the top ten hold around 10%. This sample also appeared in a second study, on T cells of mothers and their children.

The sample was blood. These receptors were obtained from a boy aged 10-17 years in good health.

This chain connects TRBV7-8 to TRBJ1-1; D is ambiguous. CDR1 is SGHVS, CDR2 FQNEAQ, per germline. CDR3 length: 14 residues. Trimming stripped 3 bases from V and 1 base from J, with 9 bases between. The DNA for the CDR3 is TGTGCCAGCAGCTTTCAGTACGGGAACACTGAAGCTTTCTTT. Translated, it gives CASSFQYGNTEAFF.

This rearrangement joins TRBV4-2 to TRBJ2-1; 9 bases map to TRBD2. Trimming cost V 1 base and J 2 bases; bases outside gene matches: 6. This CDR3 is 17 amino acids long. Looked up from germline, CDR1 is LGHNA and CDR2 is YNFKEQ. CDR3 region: CASSQVGSGSPYNEQFF. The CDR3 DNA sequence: TGTGCCAGCAGCCAAGTAGGTAGCGGGAGCCCCTACAATGAGCAGTTCTTC.

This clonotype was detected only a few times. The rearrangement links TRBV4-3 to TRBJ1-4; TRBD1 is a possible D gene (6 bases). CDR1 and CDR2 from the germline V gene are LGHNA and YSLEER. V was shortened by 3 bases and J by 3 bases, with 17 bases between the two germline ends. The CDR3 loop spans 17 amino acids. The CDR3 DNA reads TGCGCCAGCAGCCATCCCCACCCCACAGGGCCTAATGAAAAACTGTTTTTT. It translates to CASSHPHPTGPNEKLFF.

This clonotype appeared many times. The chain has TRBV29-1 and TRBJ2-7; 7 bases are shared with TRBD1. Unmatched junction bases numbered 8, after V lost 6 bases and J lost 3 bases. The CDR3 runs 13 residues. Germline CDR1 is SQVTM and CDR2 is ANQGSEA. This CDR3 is CSVPTGFGYEQYF. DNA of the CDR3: TGCAGCGTCCCGACAGGGTTCGGCTACGAGCAGTACTTC.

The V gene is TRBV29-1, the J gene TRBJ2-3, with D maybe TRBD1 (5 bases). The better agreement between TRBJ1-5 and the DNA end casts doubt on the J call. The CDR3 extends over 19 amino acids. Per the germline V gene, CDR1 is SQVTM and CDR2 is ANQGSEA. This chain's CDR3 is CSVEGRVGTSVSLTDTQHF. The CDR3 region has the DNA TGCAGCGTTGAAGGTCGGGTAGGGACTAGCGTCTCACTCACAGATACGCAGCATTTT.

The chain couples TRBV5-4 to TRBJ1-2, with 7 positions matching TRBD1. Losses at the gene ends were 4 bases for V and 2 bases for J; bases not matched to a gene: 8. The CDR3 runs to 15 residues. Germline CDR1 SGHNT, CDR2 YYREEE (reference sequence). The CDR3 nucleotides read TGTGCCAGCAGCCTTTACGGACAGGCAAACTATGGCTACACCTTC. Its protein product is CASSLYGQANYGYTF.

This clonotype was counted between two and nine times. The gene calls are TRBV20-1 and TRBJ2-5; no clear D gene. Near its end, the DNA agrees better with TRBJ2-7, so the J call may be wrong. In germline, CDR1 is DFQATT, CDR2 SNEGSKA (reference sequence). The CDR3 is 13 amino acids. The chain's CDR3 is CSARDPPVSEQYF. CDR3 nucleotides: TGCAGTGCTAGAGATCCCCCCGTTAGCGAGCAGTACTTC.

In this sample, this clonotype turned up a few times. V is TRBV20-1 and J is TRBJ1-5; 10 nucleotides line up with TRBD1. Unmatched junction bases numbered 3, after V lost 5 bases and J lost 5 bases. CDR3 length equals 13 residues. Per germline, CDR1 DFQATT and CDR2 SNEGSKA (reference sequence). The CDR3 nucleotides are TGCAGTGCTCAAGGGACAGGGGATCAGCCCCAGCATTTT. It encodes CSAQGTGDQPQHF.

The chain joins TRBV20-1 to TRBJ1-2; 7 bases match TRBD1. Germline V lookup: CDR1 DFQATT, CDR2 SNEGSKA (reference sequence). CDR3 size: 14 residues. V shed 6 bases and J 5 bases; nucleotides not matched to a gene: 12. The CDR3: CSAASLQGWYGYTF. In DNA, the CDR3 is TGCAGTGCCGCCTCATTACAGGGGTGGTATGGCTACACCTTC.

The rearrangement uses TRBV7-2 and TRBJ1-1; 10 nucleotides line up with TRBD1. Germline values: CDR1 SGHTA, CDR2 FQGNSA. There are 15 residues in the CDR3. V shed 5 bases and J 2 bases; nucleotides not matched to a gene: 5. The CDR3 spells CASSIRTGGNTEAFF. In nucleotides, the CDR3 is TGTGCCAGCAGCATAAGGACAGGGGGTAACACTGAAGCTTTCTTT.

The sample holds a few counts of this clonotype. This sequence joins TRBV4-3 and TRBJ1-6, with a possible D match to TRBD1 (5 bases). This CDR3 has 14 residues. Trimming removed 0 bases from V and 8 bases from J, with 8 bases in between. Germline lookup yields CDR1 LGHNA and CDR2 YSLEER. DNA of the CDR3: TGCGCCAGCAGCCAAGACAGGGTGTATTCACCCCTCCACTTT. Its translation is CASSQDRVYSPLHF.

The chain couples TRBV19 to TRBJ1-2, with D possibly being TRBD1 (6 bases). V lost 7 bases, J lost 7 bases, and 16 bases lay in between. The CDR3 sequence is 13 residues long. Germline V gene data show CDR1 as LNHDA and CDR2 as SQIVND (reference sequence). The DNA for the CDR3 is TGTGCCAGTACCCCGGGGGGGGCCAGTGGCTACACCTTC. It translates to CASTPGGASGYTF.